The 10 T cell receptor beta chains reported below all come from one sample, sequenced in a study of T cell responses to AZD1222 COVID-19 vaccine. Assay: immunoSEQ multiplex PCR; the TCRdb copy retains only in-frame clones and omits some. The sample consists of 95,000 to 150,000 clones, 80% to 90% of them appearing once. Sequenced here: peripheral blood, sampled on day 0 of AZD1222 vaccination. The receptors here all came from an adult in good health.

CDR3 nucleotide sequence: TGTGCCAGCTCACCCTCTGGAGTCCCTGAAGCTTTCTTT. Its translation is CASSPSGVPEAFF. The genes are TRBV18 and TRBJ1-1; D unclear. The CDR3 is 13 residues long. Deletions cut 3 bases from V and 6 bases from J, with 11 bases between. Per the germline V gene, CDR1 is KGHSH and CDR2 is LQKENI.

The gene calls are TRBV7-9 and TRBJ1-6, with 8 bases identical to TRBD1. Trimming at V came to 1 base and at J to 10 bases, leaving 6 bases not matched to a gene. This CDR3 region has 15 residues. CDR1 and CDR2 from the germline V gene are SEHNR and FQNEAQ (reference sequence). CDR3 nucleotide sequence: TGTGCCAGCAGCTTAGGACAGGGGAGGTGGTCACCCCTCCACTTT. This translates into CASSLGQGRWSPLHF. Full variable domain (missing parts from reference TRBV7-9 and TRBJ1-6): DTGVSQNPRHKITKRGQNVTFRCDPISEHNRLYWYRQTLGQGPEFLTYFQNEAQLEKSRLLSDRFSAERPKGSFSTLEIQRTEQGDSAMYLCASSLGQGRWSPLHFGNGTRLTVT.

V usage is TRBV5-1 and J usage is TRBJ2-1, with 12 bases lining up with TRBD1. The CDR3 loop spans 15 amino acids. In germline, CDR1 is SGHRS, CDR2 YFSETQ. The J segment lost 8 bases and the V segment lost 3 bases, leaving 6 bases of the junction unmatched. CDR3 nucleotides: TGCGCCAGCAGCTCCGGGACAGGGGGCTGGGATGAGCAGTTCTTC. Translating it yields CASSSGTGGWDEQFF. The whole variable domain, remainder taken from reference TRBV5-1 and TRBJ2-1, is KAGVTQTPRYLIKTRGQQVTLSCSPISGHRSVSWYQQTPGQGLQFLFEYFSETQRNKGNFPGRFSGRQFSNSRSEMNVSTLELGDSALYLCASSSGTGGWDEQFFGPGTRLTVL.

V gene TRBV11-2 combines with J gene TRBJ2-3, with D perhaps matching TRBD1 or TRBD2 (7 bases each). The CDR3 sequence is 16 residues long. With 5 bases removed from V and 1 base from J, the gap between germline ends came to 16 bases. Germline CDR1 is SGHAT and CDR2 is FQNNGV. CDR3 sequence (DNA): TGTGCCAGCAGCCGAGGGCAGGGGGGGCGCACAGATACGCAGTATTTT. This encodes CASSRGQGGRTDTQYF. Using reference TRBV11-2 and TRBJ2-3 for the parts outside the CDR3, the full variable domain is EAGVAQSPRYKIIEKRQSVAFWCNPISGHATLYWYQQILGQGPKLLIQFQNNGVVDDSQLPKDRFSAERLKGVDSTLKIQPAKLEDSAVYLCASSRGQGGRTDTQYFGPGTRLTVL.

The chain recombines TRBV4-1 with TRBJ2-1; D unclear. Trimming removed 4 bases from V and 8 bases from J, with 6 bases in between. The length of the CDR3 is 11 residues. The germline gives CDR1 MGHRA, CDR2 YSYEKL. CDR3 amino acids: CASSRGDEQFF. CDR3 nucleotides: TGCGCCAGCAGCCGTGGCGATGAGCAGTTCTTC.

The chain combines TRBV18 with TRBJ1-4; D is unresolved. This CDR3 is 13 amino acids long. Deletions cut 6 bases from V and 8 bases from J, with 13 bases between. The germline V gene has CDR1 KGHSH and CDR2 LQKENI. The CDR3 here is CASSVGNGEKLFF. In DNA form, the CDR3 reads TGTGCCAGCTCTGTGGGGAATGGAGAAAAACTGTTTTTT. Full variable domain (remainder filled in from reference TRBV18 and TRBJ1-4): NAGVMQNPRHLVRRRGQEARLRCSPMKGHSHVYWYRQLPEEGLKFMVYLQKENIIDESGMPKERFSAEFPKEGPSILRIQQVVRGDSAAYFCASSVGNGEKLFFGSGTQLSVL.

The sample holds one count of this clone. CDR3 protein: CASSLEGDPGDTQYF. The CDR3 DNA reads as TGTGCCAGCAGCTTAGAAGGCGACCCGGGGGATACGCAGTATTTT. The V call is TRBV11-2, the J call TRBJ2-3; tentative D call: TRBD2 (5 bases). There are 15 residues in the CDR3. Germline CDR1 and CDR2: SGHAT and FQNNGV. Trimming stripped 0 bases from V and 6 bases from J, with 13 bases between.

V usage is TRBV28 and J usage is TRBJ1-4, with no clear D. V lost 3 bases, J lost 4 bases, and 18 bases lay in between. This CDR3 has 17 residues. Germline CDR1 is MDHEN and CDR2 is SYDVKM. The CDR3 reads CASSFGYGDPINEKLFF. The CDR3 DNA sequence: TGTGCCAGCAGTTTCGGTTACGGGGATCCTATTAATGAAAAACTGTTTTTT.

This sequence joins TRBV28 and TRBJ1-5; 9 nucleotides match TRBD1. CDR1 and CDR2 from the germline V gene are MDHEN and SYDVKM. This CDR3 spans 19 amino acids. The V gene end was trimmed by 3 bases and the J gene end by 1 base; junction bases not matched to a gene: 13. The DNA for the CDR3 is TGTGCCAGCAGTTTTATGCTTGGGACAGGGTGGGTCAGCAATCAGCCCCAGCATTTT. It specifies CASSFMLGTGWVSNQPQHF.

This clone has more than one count but fewer than ten. This rearrangement joins TRBV19 to TRBJ1-5, with 9 positions matching TRBD1. From germline, CDR1 is LNHDA and CDR2 SQIVND (reference sequence). V dropped 4 bases and J dropped 4; count of bases not matched to a gene: 5. The CDR3 length is 15 residues. The CDR3, as DNA: TGTGCCAGTAGTAATACCGGGACAGGGAATCAGCCCCAGCATTTT. Protein product: CASSNTGTGNQPQHF.